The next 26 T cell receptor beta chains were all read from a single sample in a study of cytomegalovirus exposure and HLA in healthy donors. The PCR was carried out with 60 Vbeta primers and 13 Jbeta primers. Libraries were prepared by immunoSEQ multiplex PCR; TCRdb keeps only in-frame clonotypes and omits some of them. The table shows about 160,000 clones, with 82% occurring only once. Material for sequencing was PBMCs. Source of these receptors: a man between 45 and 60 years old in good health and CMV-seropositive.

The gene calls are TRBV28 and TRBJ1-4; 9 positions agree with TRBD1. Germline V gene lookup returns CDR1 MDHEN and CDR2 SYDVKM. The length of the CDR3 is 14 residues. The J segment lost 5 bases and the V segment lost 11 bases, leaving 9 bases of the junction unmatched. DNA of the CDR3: TGTGCCGGCGATGAAACAGGGGGCAATGAAAAACTGTTTTTT. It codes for CAGDETGGNEKLFF.

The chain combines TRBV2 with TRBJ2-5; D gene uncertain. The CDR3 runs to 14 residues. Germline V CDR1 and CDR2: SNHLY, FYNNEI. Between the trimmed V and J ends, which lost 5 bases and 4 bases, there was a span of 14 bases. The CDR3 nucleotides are TGTGCCAGCAGTCACGAGCGCGAGAGAGAGACCCAGTACTTC. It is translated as CASSHERERETQYF.

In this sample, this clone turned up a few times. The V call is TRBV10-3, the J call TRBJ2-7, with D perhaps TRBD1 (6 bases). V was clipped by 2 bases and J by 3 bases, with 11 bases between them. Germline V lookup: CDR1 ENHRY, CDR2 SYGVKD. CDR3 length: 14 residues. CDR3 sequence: CAISERTVSYEQYF. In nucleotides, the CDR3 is TGTGCCATCAGTGAGCGGACAGTAAGCTACGAGCAGTACTTC.

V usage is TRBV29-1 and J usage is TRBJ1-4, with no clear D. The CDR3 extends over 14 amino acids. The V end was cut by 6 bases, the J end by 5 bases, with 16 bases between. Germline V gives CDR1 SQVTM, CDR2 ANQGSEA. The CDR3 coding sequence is TGCAGCGTCCAAAGCCCAAGACTAAATGAAAAACTGTTTTTT. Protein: CSVQSPRLNEKLFF.

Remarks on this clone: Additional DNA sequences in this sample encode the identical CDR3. CDR3 protein: CASSYSGAGNQPQHF. CDR3 sequence (DNA): TGTGCCAGCAGTTACTCGGGGGCTGGCAATCAGCCCCAGCATTTT. The gene calls are TRBV6-5 and TRBJ1-5; perhaps TRBD1 as D (6 bases). V lost 0 bases to trimming and J lost 2 bases, with 8 bases between them. Germline CDR1 is MNHEY and CDR2 is SVGAGI. The CDR3 loop spans 15 amino acids.

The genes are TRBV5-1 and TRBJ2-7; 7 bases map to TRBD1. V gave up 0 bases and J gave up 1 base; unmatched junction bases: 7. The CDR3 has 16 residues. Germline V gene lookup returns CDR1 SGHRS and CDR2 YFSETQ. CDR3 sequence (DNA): TGCGCCAGCAGCTTGGGGGGACAGCTATCTTCCTACGAGCAGTACTTC. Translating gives CASSLGGQLSSYEQYF.

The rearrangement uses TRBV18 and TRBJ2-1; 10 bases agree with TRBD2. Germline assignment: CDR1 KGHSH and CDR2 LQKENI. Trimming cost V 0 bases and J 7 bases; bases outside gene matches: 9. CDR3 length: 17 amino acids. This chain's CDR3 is CASSPPLAGALWNEQFF. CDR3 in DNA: TGTGCCAGCTCACCACCCCTAGCGGGAGCTCTTTGGAATGAGCAGTTCTTC.

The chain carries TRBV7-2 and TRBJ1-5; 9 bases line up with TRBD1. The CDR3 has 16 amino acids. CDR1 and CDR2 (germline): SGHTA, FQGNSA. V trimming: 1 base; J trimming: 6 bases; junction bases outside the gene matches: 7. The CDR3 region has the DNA TGTGCCAGCAGCTTAGTCGGACAGGGGCGAGGTCAGCCCCAGCATTTT. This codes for CASSLVGQGRGQPQHF.

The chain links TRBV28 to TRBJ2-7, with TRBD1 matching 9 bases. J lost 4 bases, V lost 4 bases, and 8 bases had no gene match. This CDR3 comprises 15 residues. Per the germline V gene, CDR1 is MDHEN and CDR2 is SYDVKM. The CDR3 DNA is TGTGCCAGCAGTTCCCGGGACAGGGTCCTATACGAGCAGTACTTC. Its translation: CASSSRDRVLYEQYF.

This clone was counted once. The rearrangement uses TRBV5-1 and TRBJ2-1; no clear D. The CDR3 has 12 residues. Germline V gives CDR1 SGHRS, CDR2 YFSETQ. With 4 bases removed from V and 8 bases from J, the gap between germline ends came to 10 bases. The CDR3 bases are TGCGCCAGCAGCCTACCCCCGGATGAGCAGTTCTTC. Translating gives CASSLPPDEQFF. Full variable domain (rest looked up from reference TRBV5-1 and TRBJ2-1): KAGVTQTPRYLIKTRGQQVTLSCSPISGHRSVSWYQQTPGQGLQFLFEYFSETQRNKGNFPGRFSGRQFSNSRSEMNVSTLELGDSALYLCASSLPPDEQFFGPGTRLTVL.

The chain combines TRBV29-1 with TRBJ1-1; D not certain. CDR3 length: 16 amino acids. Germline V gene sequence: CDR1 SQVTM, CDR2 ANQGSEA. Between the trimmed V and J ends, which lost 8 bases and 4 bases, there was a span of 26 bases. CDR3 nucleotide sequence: TGCAGCTCTTTGAGGGTCGCGGGTTGGGGTAGCACTGAAGCTTTCTTT. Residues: CSSLRVAGWGSTEAFF.

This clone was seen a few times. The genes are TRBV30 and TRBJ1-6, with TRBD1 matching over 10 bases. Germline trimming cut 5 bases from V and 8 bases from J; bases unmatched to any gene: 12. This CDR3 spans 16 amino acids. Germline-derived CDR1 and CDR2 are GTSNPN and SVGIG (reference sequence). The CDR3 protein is CAWVGDRGRGHSPLHF. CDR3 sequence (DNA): TGTGCCTGGGTGGGGGACAGGGGTCGTGGACATTCACCCCTCCACTTT.

CDR3 nucleotides: TGCAGCGTCCAGGAAGGGGTCGATGGCTACACCTTC. Amino acid sequence: CSVQEGVDGYTF. The chain joins TRBV29-1 to TRBJ1-2, with D maybe TRBD1 (5 bases). The ends were cut back, 6 bases at V and 6 bases at J, with 14 bases in the middle. The CDR3 runs 12 residues. CDR1 SQVTM and CDR2 ANQGSEA come from the germline V gene.

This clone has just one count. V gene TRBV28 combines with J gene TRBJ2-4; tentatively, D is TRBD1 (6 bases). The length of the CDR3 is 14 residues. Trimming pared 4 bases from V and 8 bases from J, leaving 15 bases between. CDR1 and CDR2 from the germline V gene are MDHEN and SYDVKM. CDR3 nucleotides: TGTGCCAGCAGTTCGACAGGATCGGTAGACATTCAGTACTTC. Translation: CASSSTGSVDIQYF.

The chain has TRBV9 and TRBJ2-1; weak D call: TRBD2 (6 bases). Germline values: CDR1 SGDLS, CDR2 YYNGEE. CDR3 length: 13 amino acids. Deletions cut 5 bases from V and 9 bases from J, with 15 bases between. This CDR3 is CASRDPREVEQFF. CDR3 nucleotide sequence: TGTGCCAGCAGGGACCCCAGGGAGGTTGAGCAGTTCTTC.

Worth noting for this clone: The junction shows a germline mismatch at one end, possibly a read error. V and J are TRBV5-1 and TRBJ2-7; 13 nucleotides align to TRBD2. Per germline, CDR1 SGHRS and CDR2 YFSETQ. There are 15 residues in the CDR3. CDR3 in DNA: TGCGCCAGCAGGTTGGGACTAGCGGGGCTATACGAGCAGTACTTC. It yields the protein CASRLGLAGLYEQYF. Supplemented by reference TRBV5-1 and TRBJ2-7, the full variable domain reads KAGVTQTPRYLIKTRGQQVTLSCSPISGHRSVSWYQQTPGQGLQFLFEYFSETQRNKGNFPGRFSGRQFSNSRSEMNVSTLELGDSALYLCASRLGLAGLYEQYFGPGTRLTVT.

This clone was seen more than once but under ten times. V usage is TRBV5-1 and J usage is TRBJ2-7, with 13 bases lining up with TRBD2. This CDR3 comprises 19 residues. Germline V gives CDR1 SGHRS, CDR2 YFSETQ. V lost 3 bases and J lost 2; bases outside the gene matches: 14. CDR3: CASSSWTSGGAVLTYEQYF. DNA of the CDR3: TGCGCCAGCAGCTCATGGACTAGCGGGGGAGCGGTCCTTACCTACGAGCAGTACTTC.

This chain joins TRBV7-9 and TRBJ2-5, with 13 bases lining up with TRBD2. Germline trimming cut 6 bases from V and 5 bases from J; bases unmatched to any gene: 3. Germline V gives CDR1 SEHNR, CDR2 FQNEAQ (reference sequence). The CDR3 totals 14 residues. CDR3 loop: CASRQLAGGETQYF. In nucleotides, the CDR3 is TGTGCCAGCAGACAACTAGCGGGAGGGGAGACCCAGTACTTC.

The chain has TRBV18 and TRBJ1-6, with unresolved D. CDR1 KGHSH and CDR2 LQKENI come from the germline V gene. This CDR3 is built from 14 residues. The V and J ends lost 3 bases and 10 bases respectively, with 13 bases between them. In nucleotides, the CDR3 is TGTGCCAGCTCACCGGATGGCTTCGGGTCACCCCTCCACTTT. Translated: CASSPDGFGSPLHF.

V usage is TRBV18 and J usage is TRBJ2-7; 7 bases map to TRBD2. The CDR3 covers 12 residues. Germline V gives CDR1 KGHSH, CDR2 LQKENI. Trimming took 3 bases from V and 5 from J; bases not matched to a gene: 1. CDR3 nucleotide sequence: TGTGCCAGCTCACCGGGGGGGAACGAGCAGTACTTC. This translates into CASSPGGNEQYF.

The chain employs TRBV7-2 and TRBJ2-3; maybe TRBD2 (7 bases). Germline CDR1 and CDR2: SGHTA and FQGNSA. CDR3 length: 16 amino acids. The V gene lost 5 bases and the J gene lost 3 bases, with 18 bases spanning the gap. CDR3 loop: CASSRGGRGRTDTQYF. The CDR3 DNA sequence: TGTGCCAGCAGCCGCGGGGGCAGAGGCCGGACAGATACGCAGTATTTT.

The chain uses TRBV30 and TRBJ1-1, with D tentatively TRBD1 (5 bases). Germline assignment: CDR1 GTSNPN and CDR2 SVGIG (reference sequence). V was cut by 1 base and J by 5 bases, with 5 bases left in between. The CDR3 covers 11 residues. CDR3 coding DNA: TGTGCCTGGAGTGGGACAACTGAAGCTTTCTTT. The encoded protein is CAWSGTTEAFF.

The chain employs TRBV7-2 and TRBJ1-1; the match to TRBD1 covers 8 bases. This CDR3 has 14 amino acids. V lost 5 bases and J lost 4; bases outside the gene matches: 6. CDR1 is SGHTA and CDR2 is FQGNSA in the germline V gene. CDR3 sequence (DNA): TGTGCCAGCAGCCTCCATGGACAGGGCACTGAAGCTTTCTTT. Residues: CASSLHGQGTEAFF.

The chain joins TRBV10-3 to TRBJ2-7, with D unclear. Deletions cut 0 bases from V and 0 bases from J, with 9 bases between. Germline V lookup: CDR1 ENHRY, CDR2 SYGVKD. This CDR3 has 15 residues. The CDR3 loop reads CAISESTRGSYEQYF. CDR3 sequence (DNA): TGTGCCATCAGTGAGTCGACTCGCGGCTCCTACGAGCAGTACTTC.

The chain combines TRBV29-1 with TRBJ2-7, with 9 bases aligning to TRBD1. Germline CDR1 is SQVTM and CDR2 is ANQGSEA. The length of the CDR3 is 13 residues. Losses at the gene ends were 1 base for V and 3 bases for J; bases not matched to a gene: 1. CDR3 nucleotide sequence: TGCAGCGTTGAAGCGGGACAGGGCTACGAGCAGTACTTC. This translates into CSVEAGQGYEQYF.

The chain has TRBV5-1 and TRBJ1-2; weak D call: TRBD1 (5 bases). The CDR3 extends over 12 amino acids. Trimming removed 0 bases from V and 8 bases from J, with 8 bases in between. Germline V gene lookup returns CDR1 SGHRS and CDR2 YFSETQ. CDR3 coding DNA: TGCGCCAGCAGCTTGGGGGGGGACGGCTACACCTTC. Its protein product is CASSLGGDGYTF.